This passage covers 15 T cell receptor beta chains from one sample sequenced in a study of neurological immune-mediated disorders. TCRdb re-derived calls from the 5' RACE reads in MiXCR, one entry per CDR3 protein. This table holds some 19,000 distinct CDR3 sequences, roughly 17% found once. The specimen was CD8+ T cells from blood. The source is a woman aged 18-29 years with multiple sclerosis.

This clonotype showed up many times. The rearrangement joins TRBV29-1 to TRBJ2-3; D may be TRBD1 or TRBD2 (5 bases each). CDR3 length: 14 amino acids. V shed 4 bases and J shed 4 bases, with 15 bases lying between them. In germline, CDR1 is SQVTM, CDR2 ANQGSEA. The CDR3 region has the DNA TGCAGCGTTGCTTCAGGGAGTCTCGCAGATACGCAGTATTTT. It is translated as CSVASGSLADTQYF.

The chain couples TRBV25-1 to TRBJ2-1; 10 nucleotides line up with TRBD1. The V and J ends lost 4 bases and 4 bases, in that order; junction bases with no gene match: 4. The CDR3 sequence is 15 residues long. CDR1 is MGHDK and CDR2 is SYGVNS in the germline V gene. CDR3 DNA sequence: TGTGCCAGCAGTGTTGGGACAGGGGATTACAATGAGCAGTTCTTC. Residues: CASSVGTGDYNEQFF.

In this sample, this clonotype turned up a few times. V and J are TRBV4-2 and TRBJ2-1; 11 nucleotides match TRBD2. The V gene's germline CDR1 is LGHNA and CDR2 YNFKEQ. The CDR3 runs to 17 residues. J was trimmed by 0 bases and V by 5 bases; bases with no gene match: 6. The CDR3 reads CASSFRLAGSSYNEQFF. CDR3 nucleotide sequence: TGTGCCAGCAGCTTCCGACTAGCGGGGAGCTCCTACAATGAGCAGTTCTTC.

The chain's CDR3 is CSAPPLGNGLAGELFF. The CDR3 nucleotides read TGCAGTGCACCTCCTCTGGGGAATGGATTAGCCGGGGAGCTGTTTTTT. The chain joins TRBV20-1 to TRBJ2-2; no clear D gene. This CDR3 spans 16 amino acids. With 6 bases removed from V and 6 bases from J, the gap between germline ends came to 23 bases. Germline V CDR1 and CDR2: DFQATT, SNEGSKA (reference sequence).

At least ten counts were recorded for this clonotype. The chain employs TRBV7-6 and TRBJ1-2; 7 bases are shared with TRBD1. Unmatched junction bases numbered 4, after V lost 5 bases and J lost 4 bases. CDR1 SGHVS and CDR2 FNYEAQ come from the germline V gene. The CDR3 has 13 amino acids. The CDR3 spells CASSIGTAYGYTF. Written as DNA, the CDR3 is TGTGCCAGCAGCATTGGGACAGCCTATGGCTACACCTTC.

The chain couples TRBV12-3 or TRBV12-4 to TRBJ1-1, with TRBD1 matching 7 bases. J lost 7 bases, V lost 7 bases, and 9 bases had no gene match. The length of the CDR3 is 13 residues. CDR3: CASNLRGQLEAFF. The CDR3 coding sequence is TGTGCCAGCAACCTAAGGGGGCAGCTTGAAGCTTTCTTT.

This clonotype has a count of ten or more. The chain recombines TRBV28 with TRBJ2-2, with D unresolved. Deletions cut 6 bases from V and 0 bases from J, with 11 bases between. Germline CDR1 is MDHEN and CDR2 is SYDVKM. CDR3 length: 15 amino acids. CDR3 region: CASSSPPANTGELFF. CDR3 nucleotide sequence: TGTGCCAGCAGCTCCCCCCCCGCGAACACCGGGGAGCTGTTTTTT.

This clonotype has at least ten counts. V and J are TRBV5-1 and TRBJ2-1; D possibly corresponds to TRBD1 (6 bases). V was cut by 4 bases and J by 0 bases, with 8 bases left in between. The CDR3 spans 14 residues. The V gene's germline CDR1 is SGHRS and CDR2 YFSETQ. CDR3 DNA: TGCGCCAGCAGCGTAGGGGGCTCCTACAATGAGCAGTTCTTC. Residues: CASSVGGSYNEQFF.

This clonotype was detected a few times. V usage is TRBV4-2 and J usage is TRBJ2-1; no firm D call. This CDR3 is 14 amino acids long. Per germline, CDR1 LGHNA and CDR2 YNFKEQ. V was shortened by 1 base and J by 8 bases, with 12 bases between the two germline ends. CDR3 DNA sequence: TGTGCCAGCAGCCAAGGCGACGCTATGGATGAGCAGTTCTTC. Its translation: CASSQGDAMDEQFF.

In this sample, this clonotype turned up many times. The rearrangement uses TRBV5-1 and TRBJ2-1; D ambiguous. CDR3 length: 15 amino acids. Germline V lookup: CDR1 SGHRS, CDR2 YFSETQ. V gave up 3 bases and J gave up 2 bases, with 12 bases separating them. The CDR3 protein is CASSSRLTPYNEQFF. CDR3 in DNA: TGCGCCAGCAGCTCCCGCCTAACTCCCTACAATGAGCAGTTCTTC.

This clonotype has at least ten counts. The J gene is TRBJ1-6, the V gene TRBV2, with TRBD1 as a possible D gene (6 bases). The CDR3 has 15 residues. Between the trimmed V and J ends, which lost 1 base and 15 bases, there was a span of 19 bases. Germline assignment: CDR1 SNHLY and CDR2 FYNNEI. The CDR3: CASSEGTVLPGFLHF. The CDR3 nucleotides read TGTGCCAGCAGTGAAGGGACAGTTCTCCCGGGGTTCCTCCACTTT.

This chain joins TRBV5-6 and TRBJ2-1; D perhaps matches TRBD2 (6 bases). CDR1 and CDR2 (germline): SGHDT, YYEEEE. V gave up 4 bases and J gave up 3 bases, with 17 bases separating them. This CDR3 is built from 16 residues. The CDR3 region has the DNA TGTGCCAGCAGCGCTGTACGGGAGTATAGCTACAATGAGCAGTTCTTC. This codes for CASSAVREYSYNEQFF.

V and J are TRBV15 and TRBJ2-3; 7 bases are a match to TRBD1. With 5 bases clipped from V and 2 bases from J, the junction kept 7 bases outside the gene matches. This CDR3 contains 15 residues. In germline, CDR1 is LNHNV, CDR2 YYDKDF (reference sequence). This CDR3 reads CATSSRDSSTDTQYF. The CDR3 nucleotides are TGTGCCACCAGCTCAAGGGACAGCTCCACAGATACGCAGTATTTT.

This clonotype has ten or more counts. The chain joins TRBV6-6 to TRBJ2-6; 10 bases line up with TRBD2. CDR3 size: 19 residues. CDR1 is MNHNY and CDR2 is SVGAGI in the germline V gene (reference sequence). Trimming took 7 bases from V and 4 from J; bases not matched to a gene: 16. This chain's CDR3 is CASTRWDLAGVRGANVLTF. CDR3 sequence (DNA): TGTGCCAGCACCCGGTGGGATCTAGCGGGAGTGCGAGGGGCCAACGTCCTGACTTTC.

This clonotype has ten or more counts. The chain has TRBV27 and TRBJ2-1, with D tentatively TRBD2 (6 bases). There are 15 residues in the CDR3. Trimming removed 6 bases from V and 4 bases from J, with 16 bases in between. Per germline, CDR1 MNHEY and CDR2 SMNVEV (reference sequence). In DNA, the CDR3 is TGTGCCAGCAGCCATAGCGGAGTAACGTACAATGAGCAGTTCTTC. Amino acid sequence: CASSHSGVTYNEQFF.